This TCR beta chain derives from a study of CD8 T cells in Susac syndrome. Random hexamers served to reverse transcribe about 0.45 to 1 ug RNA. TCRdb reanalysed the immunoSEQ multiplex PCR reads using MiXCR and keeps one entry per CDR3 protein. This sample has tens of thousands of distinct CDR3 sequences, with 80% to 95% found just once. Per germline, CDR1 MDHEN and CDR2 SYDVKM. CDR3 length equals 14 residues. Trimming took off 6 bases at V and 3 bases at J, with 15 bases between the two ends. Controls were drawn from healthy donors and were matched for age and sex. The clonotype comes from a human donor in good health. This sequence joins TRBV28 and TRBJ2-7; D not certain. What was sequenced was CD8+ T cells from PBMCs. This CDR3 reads CASRLQPSYYEQYF. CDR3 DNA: TGTGCCAGCAGGTTACAACCGTCGTACTACGAGCAGTACTTC.